Listed below are T cell receptor beta chains from one sample, sequenced in a study of response to subunit inactivated influenza vaccine. TCRdb reprocessed the RT-PCR reads via MiXCR and lists one record per CDR3 protein. The table includes about 650,000 distinct CDR3 sequences, 12% to 15% detected once. The sequencing used PBMCs from blood, collected 14 to 15 days before vaccination. These receptors all stem from a man in his fifties or sixties who received an inactivated influenza vaccine. CDR3s include the opening cysteine and the closing phenylalanine or tryptophan. The D gene is left open where the match is weak. Size values are once, few and many counts, or a class for expanded clones, and some rows have none.

abundance: -
d_gene: TRBD1
v_gene: TRBV16
j_gene: TRBJ2-7
CDR3nt: TGTGCCAGCAGCCAAATGGGACAGGGCTACGAGCAGTACTTC
CDR3aa: CASSQMGQGYEQYF

abundance: many
d_gene: TRBD1
v_gene: TRBV4-1
j_gene: TRBJ1-1
CDR3nt: TGCGCCAGCAGCCAAGGGACAGGAATGAACACTGAAGCTTTCTTT
CDR3aa: CASSQGTGMNTEAFF

abundance: few
d_gene: -
v_gene: TRBV18
j_gene: TRBJ1-5
CDR3nt: TGTGCCAGCTCACCACGAGGGGAGGGACAGCCCCAGCATTTT
CDR3aa: CASSPRGEGQPQHF

abundance: -
d_gene: -
v_gene: TRBV7-2
j_gene: TRBJ2-7
CDR3nt: TGTGCCAGCAGCGTATCCCCCGGCGAGCAGTACTTC
CDR3aa: CASSVSPGEQYF

abundance: few
d_gene: -
v_gene: TRBV20-1
j_gene: TRBJ1-1
CDR3nt: TGCAGTGCTAGTTTCTCTGGCCAGGGAGTGTTTAACACTGAAGCTTTCTTT
CDR3aa: CSASFSGQGVFNTEAFF

abundance: many
d_gene: -
v_gene: TRBV7-9
j_gene: TRBJ2-3
CDR3nt: TGTGCCAGCGGCCTAGTCTTTCAGGGAACGACAGATACGCAGTATTTT
CDR3aa: CASGLVFQGTTDTQYF

abundance: -
d_gene: -
v_gene: TRBV28
j_gene: TRBJ1-1
CDR3nt: TGTGCCAGCAGCTTGGGGCTTGCGGGCACTGAAGCTTTCTTT
CDR3aa: CASSLGLAGTEAFF

abundance: -
d_gene: -
v_gene: TRBV6-5
j_gene: TRBJ1-4
CDR3nt: TGTGCCAGCAGTTACCGGCCTGCCAATGAAAAACTGTTTTTT
CDR3aa: CASSYRPANEKLFF

abundance: few
d_gene: TRBD1
v_gene: TRBV5-5
j_gene: TRBJ1-1
CDR3nt: TGTGCCAGCAGCTTGAGGACAGGGAGGGGCACTGAAGCTTTCTTT
CDR3aa: CASSLRTGRGTEAFF

abundance: many
d_gene: TRBD1
v_gene: TRBV11-2
j_gene: TRBJ2-1
CDR3nt: TGTGCCAGCAGCACACGGGACAGGGTGGTTAATGAGCAGTTCTTC
CDR3aa: CASSTRDRVVNEQFF

abundance: few
d_gene: -
v_gene: TRBV7-3
j_gene: TRBJ2-3
CDR3nt: TGTGCCAGCAGCTTAACCAGGGAGTATGTAGATACGCAGTATTTT
CDR3aa: CASSLTREYVDTQYF

abundance: many
d_gene: -
v_gene: TRBV29-1
j_gene: TRBJ1-2
CDR3nt: TGCAGCGTTTTCCCCCGGCACCTAATTTTCTATGGCTACACCTTC
CDR3aa: CSVFPRHLIFYGYTF

abundance: -
d_gene: -
v_gene: TRBV7-2
j_gene: TRBJ2-7
CDR3nt: TGTGCCAGCAGCTTAGGGCAGGCGGCTACATACGAGCAGTACTTC
CDR3aa: CASSLGQAATYEQYF

abundance: many
d_gene: TRBD1
v_gene: TRBV29-1
j_gene: TRBJ1-5
CDR3nt: TGCAGCGTTGAAGTCTCCGGGACAGGGAATCAGCCCCAGCATTTT
CDR3aa: CSVEVSGTGNQPQHF

abundance: -
d_gene: -
v_gene: TRBV3-1
j_gene: TRBJ2-1
CDR3nt: TGTGCCAGCAGCCAAGGTTTGGGGCTTAGCGTTACCTTTATGCGGGATGAGCAGTTCTTC
CDR3aa: CASSQGLGLSVTFMRDEQFF

abundance: -
d_gene: -
v_gene: TRBV15
j_gene: TRBJ2-6
CDR3nt: TGTGCCACCAGCAGAGATAAGGGACGGCTTACTGACTCTGGGGCCAACGTCCTGACTTTC
CDR3aa: CATSRDKGRLTDSGANVLTF

abundance: -
d_gene: -
v_gene: TRBV11-1
j_gene: TRBJ1-1
CDR3nt: TGTGCCAGCAGCACCCAGAAAGGATTGGCAGGCATGAACACTGAAGCTTTCTTT
CDR3aa: CASSTQKGLAGMNTEAFF

abundance: -
d_gene: -
v_gene: TRBV28
j_gene: TRBJ2-3
CDR3nt: TGTGCCAGCAGCCCCGGCAGGGGAGAGATCACAGATACGCAGTATTTT
CDR3aa: CASSPGRGEITDTQYF

abundance: many
d_gene: -
v_gene: TRBV5-1
j_gene: TRBJ2-2
CDR3nt: TGCGCCAGCAGCTTAAGGGTGATGAACACCGGGGAGCTGTTTTTT
CDR3aa: CASSLRVMNTGELFF

abundance: -
d_gene: -
v_gene: TRBV20-1
j_gene: TRBJ1-1
CDR3nt: TGCAGTGCTAGAGATGTCCGGGGTGAGGACACTGAAGCTTTCTTT
CDR3aa: CSARDVRGEDTEAFF

abundance: many
d_gene: -
v_gene: TRBV28
j_gene: TRBJ2-3
CDR3nt: TGTGCCAGCAGTTCAGGCCCCGCAGATACGCAGTATTTT
CDR3aa: CASSSGPADTQYF

abundance: -
d_gene: -
v_gene: TRBV5-5
j_gene: TRBJ2-1
CDR3nt: TGTGCCAGCAGCTTGGAGATATACTCCTACAATGAGCAGTTCTTC
CDR3aa: CASSLEIYSYNEQFF

abundance: many
d_gene: TRBD2
v_gene: TRBV29-1
j_gene: TRBJ2-5
CDR3nt: TGCAGCGTCCGCTCCGGGACTAGGGGAGAGACCCAGTACTTC
CDR3aa: CSVRSGTRGETQYF

abundance: -
d_gene: -
v_gene: TRBV6-2/TRBV6-3
j_gene: TRBJ2-7
CDR3nt: TGTGCCAGCGGACAAAGGGGGGAGCAGTACTTC
CDR3aa: CASGQRGEQYF

abundance: -
d_gene: TRBD2
v_gene: TRBV10-3
j_gene: TRBJ2-7
CDR3nt: TGTGCCATCAGTGATAGCGGGAAGTACGAGCAGTACTTC
CDR3aa: CAISDSGKYEQYF